The TCR beta chain under discussion was sequenced for a study of CD4 T cells in relation to SARS-CoV-2 and coronaviruses. Overall study: PBMCs were cultured with antigen for 10 days before TCR beta sequencing.

Data came from immunoSEQ multiplex PCR; TCRdb stores just in-frame clones and leaves some out. The sample lists around 25,000 clones; 73% were seen once. The unexposed donors gave CD4+ T cells in about 2010-2019, prior to COVID-19. The cells were cultured for under 13 days before CD4+ T cells were isolated. Each well had roughly 2.2 million PBMCs in around 5% human AB serum with IL-2. Between the trimmed V and J ends, which lost 3 bases and 0 bases, there was a span of 9 bases. CDR1 is LNHDA and CDR2 is SQIVND in the germline V gene (reference sequence). The CDR3 covers 16 residues. A remark on this clone: The antigen remains unidentified.

The sample comprised CD4+ T cells from PBMCs, cultured in vitro. The rearrangement joins TRBV19 to TRBJ2-6, with D perhaps assigned TRBD1 or TRBD2 (5 bases each). This clonotype was sampled from a human donor in good health. CDR3 protein: CASSIMGVSGANVLTF. The DNA for the CDR3 is TGTGCCAGTAGTATTATGGGGGTCTCTGGGGCCAACGTCCTGACTTTC. Using reference TRBV19 and TRBJ2-6 for the parts outside the CDR3, the full variable domain is DGGITQSPKYLFRKEGQNVTLSCEQNLNHDAMYWYRQDPGQGLRLIYYSQIVNDFQKGDIAEGYSVSREKKESFPLTVTSAQKNPTAFYLCASSIMGVSGANVLTFGAGSRLTVL.